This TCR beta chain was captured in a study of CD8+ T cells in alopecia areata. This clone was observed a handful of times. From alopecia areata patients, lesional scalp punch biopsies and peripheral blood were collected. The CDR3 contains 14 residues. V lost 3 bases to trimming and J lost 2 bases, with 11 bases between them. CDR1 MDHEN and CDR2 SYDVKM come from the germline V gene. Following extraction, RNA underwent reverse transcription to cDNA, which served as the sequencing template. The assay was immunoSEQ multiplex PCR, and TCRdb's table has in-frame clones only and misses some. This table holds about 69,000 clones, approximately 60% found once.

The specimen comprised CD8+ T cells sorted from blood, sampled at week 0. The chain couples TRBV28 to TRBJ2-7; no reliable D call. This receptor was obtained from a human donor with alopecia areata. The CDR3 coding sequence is TGTGCCAGCAGTTTCTCCAGTCATGCCTACGAGCAGTACTTC. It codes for CASSFSSHAYEQYF.